The 6 T cell receptor beta chains presented below share a single source sample, sequenced in a study of T cells in localized non-small cell lung cancer. Produced via immunoSEQ multiplex PCR; TCRdb's table is partial and in-frame only. The table includes about 59,000 clones, 91% detected once. Sequenced here: peripheral blood, sampled before any cancer treatment. The receptors here all came from a man aged 35-69 years with stage I lung adenocarcinoma.

This chain uses TRBV11-2 with TRBJ2-4; D is perhaps TRBD2 (6 bases). Trimming removed 1 base from V and 4 bases from J, with 11 bases in between. CDR1 is SGHAT and CDR2 is FQNNGV in the germline V gene. The CDR3 runs 15 residues. CDR3 sequence: CASSLGPGTKNIQYF. DNA of the CDR3: TGTGCCAGCAGCTTAGGGCCCGGGACTAAAAACATTCAGTACTTC.

The V call is TRBV5-6, the J call TRBJ1-2, with 7 bases aligning to TRBD1. The V gene end was trimmed by 2 bases and the J gene end by 4 bases; junction bases not matched to a gene: 8. Germline V gives CDR1 SGHDT, CDR2 YYEEEE. CDR3 length: 15 residues. The CDR3 region is CASSLLDRESYGYTF. CDR3 in DNA: TGTGCCAGCAGCTTACTAGACAGGGAAAGCTATGGCTACACCTTC.

The V gene is TRBV2, the J gene TRBJ1-1; D is ambiguous. V was trimmed by 7 bases and J by 0 bases, leaving 9 bases between them. CDR3 size: 13 residues. Germline CDR1 SNHLY, CDR2 FYNNEI. The CDR3 loop is CASKVALNTEAFF. Written as DNA, the CDR3 is TGTGCCAGCAAGGTTGCATTGAACACTGAAGCTTTCTTT.

This chain uses TRBV30 with TRBJ2-3, with TRBD2 as a possible D gene (6 bases). This CDR3 spans 13 amino acids. CDR1 and CDR2 (germline): GTSNPN, SVGIG (reference sequence). Trimming left V 8 bases short and J 7 bases short, with 19 bases between. CDR3 nucleotide sequence: TGTGCCCGAGTAGCGGAGGAAAGGAATACGCAGTATTTT. Protein sequence: CARVAEERNTQYF.

The chain is built from TRBV7-6 and TRBJ2-3; no firm D call. V was pared by 1 base and J by 7 bases, with 3 bases between. Germline V gene lookup returns CDR1 SGHVS and CDR2 FNYEAQ. The CDR3 extends over 11 amino acids. The CDR3 sequence is CASSLGHTQYF. The DNA of the CDR3 is TGTGCCAGCAGCTTAGGGCATACGCAGTATTTT.

This clone was observed once. The chain recombines TRBV28 with TRBJ2-3; 10 bases align to TRBD2. The CDR3 has 15 amino acids. The ends lost 3 bases at V and 5 bases at J; junction bases unmatched: 5. Germline V CDR1 and CDR2: MDHEN, SYDVKM. The DNA of the CDR3 is TGTGCCAGCAGTTTCGGGACTAGCGAAGGAGATACGCAGTATTTT. This translates into CASSFGTSEGDTQYF.